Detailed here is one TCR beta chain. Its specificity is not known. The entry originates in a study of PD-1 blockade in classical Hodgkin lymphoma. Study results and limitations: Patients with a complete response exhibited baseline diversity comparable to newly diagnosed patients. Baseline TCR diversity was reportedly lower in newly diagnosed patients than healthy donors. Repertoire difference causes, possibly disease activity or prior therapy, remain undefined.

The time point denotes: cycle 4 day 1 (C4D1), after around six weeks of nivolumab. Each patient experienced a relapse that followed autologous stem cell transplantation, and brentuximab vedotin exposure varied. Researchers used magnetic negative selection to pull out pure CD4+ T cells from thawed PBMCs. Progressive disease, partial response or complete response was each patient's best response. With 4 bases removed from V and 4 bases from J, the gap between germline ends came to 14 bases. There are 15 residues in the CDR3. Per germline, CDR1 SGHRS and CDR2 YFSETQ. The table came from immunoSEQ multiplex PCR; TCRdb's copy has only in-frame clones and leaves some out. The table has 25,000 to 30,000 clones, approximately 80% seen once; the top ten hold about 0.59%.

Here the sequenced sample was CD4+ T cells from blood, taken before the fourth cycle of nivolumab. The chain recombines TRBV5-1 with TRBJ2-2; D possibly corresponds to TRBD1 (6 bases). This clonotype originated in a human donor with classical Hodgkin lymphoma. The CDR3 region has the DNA TGCGCCAGCAGCGAACAGGGCGAATTCACCGGGGAGCTGTTTTTT. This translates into CASSEQGEFTGELFF.